This T cell receptor beta chain is drawn from a study of early T cells in non-severe SARS-CoV-2 infection (dated by TCRdb to the early 2020s). In terms of the full investigation: Because TCR sequencing relied on bulk RNA taken from unsorted whole blood, pairing of alpha and beta chains was not possible. What the study reported, not specific to this receptor: VDJdb matching was skewed toward anti-spike CD8 responses and likely underestimated virus-specific expansions by missing private and CD4 specificities.

This clonotype was counted at least ten times. Its binding antigen is unknown. Per-base qualities were not stored, and no clone one base away is much larger. The method was 5' RACE. The sequencer listed for this sample is NextSeq 500. Unique molecular identifiers were attached to individual cDNA molecules in the TCR library protocol so that sequencing error and PCR bias could be corrected. TCR alpha and beta chains were both sequenced, and the abundances of alpha and beta sequences in each sample were closely correlated with each other. As for the authors' bioinformatics: Decombinator V4 was used to perform V gene, J gene and CDR3 annotation of TCR sequences. TCRs were defined as expanded if a significant change between any two time points was detected under a Poisson model with p below 0.0001. TCR abundances were normalised to the total number of TCRs sequenced in each sample and reported as counts per million. TRAV1-2 paired with TRAJ12, TRAJ20 or TRAJ33 defined MAIT TCRs, while TRAV10 paired with TRAJ18 defined iNKT TCRs. VDJdb, accessed 1 November 2021, was searched for CMV, EBV and SARS-CoV-2 annotated TCRs, excluding TCRs annotated for multiple antigens. The raw public reads went through TCRdb reprocessing: fastp at Q25, MiXCR clone calling, in-frame beta chains kept. When rows share a CDR3 protein, they turn into one entry using the most common DNA and genes. The V and J calls were not made by the authors but by TCRdb's processing. The sample data list some 64,000 distinct CDR3 sequences, and more than 10% of these were observed just once. More than 1.5% of the sample is in the top ten clones.

From its cysteine to its phenylalanine, the CDR3 spans 15 amino acids. Only the CDR3 portion is preserved as DNA: 45 bases, with reading frame beginning at the first base. Trimming takes 2 bases from V and 4 bases from J, and the germline ends sit 14 bases apart. Taken from the germline V gene (reference sequence), the CDR1 and CDR2 loops are PRHDT and FYEKMQ. This was a case-control study nested in a cohort of healthcare workers in London, UK, who had nasopharyngeal swab PCR tests and blood samples taken every week. Healthcare workers were recruited between 23 and 31 March 2020, during the week of the UK lockdown, and were followed weekly for up to roughly 15 weeks.

The clonotype comes from an adult who was a healthcare worker with PCR-confirmed SARS-CoV-2 infection or an uninfected control (not recorded which). Here the chain combines TRBV13 and TRBJ1-1, with no D gene named confidently. The material sequenced was whole blood. The DNA is as follows: TGTGCCAGCAGCTTACCGATCCGGGCCTCCACTGAAGCTTTCTTT. Translated, this gives CASSLPIRASTEAFF.